The T cell receptor beta chain under discussion was sequenced for a study of blood T cells in healthy people across ages. Ranging in age from about 6 to 95, the donors were healthy Caucasian individuals from Russia. This CDR3 contains 16 residues. Germline CDR1 reads GTSNPN; CDR2 reads SVGIG (reference sequence). V was cut by 3 bases and J by 6 bases, with 21 bases left in between. The second PCR ran roughly 6 to 11 cycles with a sample-barcoded 5' primer and J-beta primers. Tagging of each cDNA molecule was performed by a template-switch adaptor with 12 random nucleotides. From the 5' RACE reads, TCRdb called clonotypes with MiXCR, one entry per CDR3 protein. The data contain about 680,000 distinct CDR3 sequences, roughly 49% of them singletons.

Sequenced: blood. The chain carries TRBV30 and TRBJ1-3; D is perhaps TRBD1 (5 bases). The receptor's source is a woman in her sixties in good health. The CDR3 region is CAWRDRSGPEINTIYF. DNA for the CDR3: TGTGCCTGGAGGGACCGTTCGGGACCAGAGATAAACACCATATATTTT.